This TCR beta chain was captured in a study of blood T cell repertoires in COVID-19. About the research overall: Acute and convalescent COVID-19 samples came from the United States, Italy and Spain. In each case, the material was cDNA or gDNA derived from T cells, B-cell-depleted T cells, or PBMCs.

Original processing notes: Reference gene primers were amplified, and this amplification served to estimate nucleated cell counts. The assay was immunoSEQ multiplex PCR, and TCRdb's table has in-frame clones only and misses some. Clonal size and the V and J genes are those of that table, whereas D and trimming came from the DNA. The sample records over 80,000 clones, more than 90% being singletons. In germline, CDR1 is SQVTM, CDR2 ANQGSEA. This CDR3 region has 15 residues. Trimming removed 8 bases from V and 5 bases from J, with 22 bases in between. This chain uses TRBV29-1 with TRBJ2-1, with TRBD2 as a possible D gene (6 bases). The TCR originated in a man aged 60 to 75 with acute or convalescent COVID-19. Material for sequencing was peripheral blood. The CDR3 is CSTKPGGSGNNEQFF. Here the CDR3 DNA reads TGCAGCACTAAACCCGGGGGTAGCGGAAACAATGAGCAGTTCTTC.